This TCR beta chain stems from a study of T cell responses to AZD1222 COVID-19 vaccine. About the study: Second-dose intervals of approximately 4 or approximately 12 weeks were pooled. Whole-study results and caveats: Targets within unmutated variant regions were reportedly found for nearly half of spike-specific TCRs. Donors in the cohort were predominantly white British and more often female, and clonal diversity was possibly underestimated.

The CDR3 covers 18 residues. V shed 0 bases and J 0 bases; nucleotides not matched to a gene: 9. The repertoire was sequenced with immunoSEQ multiplex PCR; TCRdb's copy has only in-frame clones and lacks some. The table includes around 140,000 clones, roughly 92% detected once. On this clone itself: What it binds is unknown.

The receptor was derived from an adult in good health. The sequencing here drew on peripheral blood, taken on day 0 of AZD1222 vaccination. V usage is TRBV23-1 and J usage is TRBJ2-7; TRBD2 matches at 9 bases. TRBV23-1 is classed as an ORF, of uncertain function. CDR3 in amino acids: CASSQSRREGPGSYEQYF. In DNA form, the CDR3 reads TGCGCCAGCAGTCAATCGAGGCGGGAGGGCCCGGGCTCCTACGAGCAGTACTTC.